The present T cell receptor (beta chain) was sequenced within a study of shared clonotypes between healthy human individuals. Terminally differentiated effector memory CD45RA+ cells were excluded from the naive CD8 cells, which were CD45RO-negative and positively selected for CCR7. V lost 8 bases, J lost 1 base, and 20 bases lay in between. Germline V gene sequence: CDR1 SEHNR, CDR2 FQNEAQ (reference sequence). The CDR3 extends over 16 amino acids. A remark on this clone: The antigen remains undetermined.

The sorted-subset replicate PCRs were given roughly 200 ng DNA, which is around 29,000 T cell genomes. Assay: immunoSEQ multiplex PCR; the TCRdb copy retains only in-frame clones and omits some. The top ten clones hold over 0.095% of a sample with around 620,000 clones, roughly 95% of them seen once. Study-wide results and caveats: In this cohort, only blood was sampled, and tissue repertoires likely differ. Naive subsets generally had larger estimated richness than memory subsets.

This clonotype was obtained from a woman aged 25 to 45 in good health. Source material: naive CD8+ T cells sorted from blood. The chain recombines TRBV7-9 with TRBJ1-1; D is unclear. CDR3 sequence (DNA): TGTGCCAGCCGATCTTTGGGCCTCCTGGGGAACACTGAAGCTTTCTTT. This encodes CASRSLGLLGNTEAFF.